These T cell receptor beta chains were read from a single sample in a study of long-term antiretroviral therapy in people with HIV. Data came from immunoSEQ multiplex PCR; TCRdb stores just in-frame clones and leaves some out. The data hold about 33,000 clones, with roughly 96% observed a single time. The source material was unsorted PBMCs, sampled approximately 6.5 years after starting antiretroviral therapy. Source of these receptors: a man aged 25-45 years with HIV. The CDR3 runs from the conserved cysteine through the conserved F or W. D genes are given only for firm matches. Clone size, where shown, is once, few, many, or a class for clones that have expanded.

TRBV6-5,NA,TRBJ1-2,15,NA,CASSYSPGARSSYTF,TGTGCCAGCAGTTACTCCCCGGGGGCTAGGAGTAGCTACACCTTC
TRBV6-1,NA,TRBJ2-4,16,NA,CASSEMAAVGKNIQYF,TGTGCCAGCAGTGAAATGGCAGCGGTAGGCAAAAACATTCAGTACTTC
TRBV11-2,NA,TRBJ2-4,15,NA,CASSNSGLAKNIQYF,TGTGCCAGCAGCAATAGCGGTCTAGCCAAAAACATTCAGTACTTC
TRBV7-9,NA,TRBJ2-2,15,NA,CASSKGAKNTGELFF,TGTGCCAGCTCCAAGGGAGCGAAGAACACCGGGGAGCTGTTTTTT
TRBV6-6,NA,TRBJ1-3,16,NA,CASRPSGALSGNTIYF,TGTGCCAGCAGGCCTTCCGGGGCCCTCTCTGGAAACACCATATATTTT
TRBV11-3,NA,TRBJ2-7,17,TRBD2,CASSLALRSGREAEQYF,TGTGCCAGCAGCTTGGCCCTCCGGAGCGGGAGGGAAGCCGAGCAGTACTTC
TRBV5-1,NA,TRBJ2-3,15,TRBD2,CASSLASGGTDTQYF,TGCGCCAGCAGCTTGGCTAGCGGAGGGACAGATACGCAGTATTTT
TRBV6-5,NA,TRBJ1-6,14,TRBD1,CASSQGAGNSPLHF,TGTGCCAGCAGCCAGGGGGCTGGGAATTCACCCCTCCACTTT
TRBV10-3,NA,TRBJ2-1,16,TRBD1,CAISESRIDRGGEQFF,TGTGCCATCAGTGAGTCGAGGATAGACAGGGGGGGTGAGCAGTTCTTC
TRBV5-6,NA,TRBJ2-7,13,TRBD2,CASTGTSGYEQYF,TGTGCCAGTACCGGGACTAGCGGCTACGAGCAGTACTTC
TRBV29-1,NA,TRBJ2-5,12,TRBD2,CSVREDQETQYF,TGCAGCGTTCGGGAGGACCAAGAGACCCAGTACTTC
TRBV6-5,once,TRBJ2-7,13,NA,CASSFGGHYEQYF,TGTGCCAGCAGTTTCGGTGGTCACTACGAGCAGTACTTC
TRBV5-5,NA,TRBJ2-2,16,NA,CASSSSGLLNTGELFF,TGTGCCAGCAGCAGTTCGGGACTGCTGAACACCGGGGAGCTGTTTTTT
TRBV9,NA,TRBJ2-3,15,NA,CASMSGSRATDTQYF,TGTGCCAGCATGTCCGGCTCGCGGGCCACAGATACGCAGTATTTT
TRBV7-9,NA,TRBJ1-2,13,NA,CASSIGRGEGYTF,TGTGCCAGCAGCATCGGACGAGGTGAAGGCTACACCTTC
TRBV13,once,TRBJ2-7,17,NA,CASSATHPVGRFYEQYF,TGTGCCAGCAGCGCCACACACCCAGTGGGCAGATTCTACGAGCAGTACTTC
TRBV9,NA,TRBJ2-1,15,TRBD1,CASSTRGGGYNEQFF,TGTGCCAGCAGTACCCGAGGGGGCGGATACAATGAGCAGTTCTTC
TRBV10-1,NA,TRBJ2-1,19,TRBD2,CASLGLPGGRLAGYNEQFF,TGCGCCAGTCTCGGGCTCCCCGGGGGCCGACTAGCGGGATACAATGAGCAGTTCTTC
TRBV6-5,NA,TRBJ1-5,13,TRBD1,CASSRQGGQPQHF,TGTGCCAGCAGTCGACAGGGAGGGCAGCCCCAGCATTTT
TRBV19,NA,TRBJ2-1,13,NA,CASRHTSDNEQFF,TGTGCCAGTAGGCACACTTCAGACAATGAGCAGTTCTTC
TRBV5-4,NA,TRBJ2-2,15,NA,CASSLVTSLSGELFF,TGTGCCAGCAGCTTGGTTACTAGCCTTAGCGGGGAGCTGTTTTTT
TRBV5-1,NA,TRBJ1-4,14,NA,CASSRSATNEKLFF,TGCGCCAGCAGCAGGAGTGCAACTAATGAAAAACTGTTTTTT
TRBV2,NA,TRBJ1-1,15,TRBD1,CASSRDRLLNTEAFF,TGTGCCAGCAGCCGGGACAGGCTCCTGAACACTGAAGCTTTCTTT